The 29 T cell receptor beta chains below come from one sample, sequenced in a study of blood T cell repertoires in COVID-19 (dated by TCRdb to 2020 to 2021). The method was the immunoSEQ multiplex PCR assay. TCRdb took over this immuneACCESS table, retaining in-frame rearrangements with V and J assigned. Such tables are incomplete; in checked studies, under half of the missing clones stem from an unresolved V gene, and the remainder is unexplained. Across this sample there are about 92,000 clones, with roughly 76% seen only once. The ten largest clonotypes hold more than 15% of the sample. Sample: peripheral blood. All receptors come from a woman older than 75 with active or convalescent COVID-19.

This chain uses TRBV5-4 with TRBJ2-2; D is uncertain. The germline V gene encodes CDR1 SGHNT and CDR2 YYREEE (reference sequence). V lost 0 bases, J lost 1 base, and 7 bases lay in between. The CDR3 sequence is 15 residues long. The DNA of the CDR3 is TGTGCCAGCAGCTTGGGGGCAGGGAACACCGGGGAGCTGTTTTTT. It translates to CASSLGAGNTGELFF.

The genes are TRBV6-2 or TRBV6-3 and TRBJ1-1; 7 bases map to TRBD1. Trimming at V came to 2 bases and at J to 2 bases, leaving 8 bases not matched to a gene. Per the germline V gene, CDR1 is MNHEY and CDR2 is SVGEGT. The CDR3 runs to 16 residues. CDR3 protein: CASSYHAGTVNTEAFF. CDR3 coding DNA: TGTGCCAGCAGTTACCACGCCGGGACAGTTAACACTGAAGCTTTCTTT.

This chain connects TRBV19 to TRBJ2-1, with unresolved D. The CDR3 totals 16 residues. Germline V gene data show CDR1 as LNHDA and CDR2 as SQIVND (reference sequence). Trimming shortened V by 5 bases and J by 0 bases, and 14 bases separated the two germline ends. The CDR3 DNA reads TGTGCCAGTAGTCCCTCGTCCGTCTTCTCCTACAATGAGCAGTTCTTC. Translation: CASSPSSVFSYNEQFF.

This clone appeared a few times. The genes are TRBV27 and TRBJ1-2; weak D call: TRBD1 (5 bases). Germline V gives CDR1 MNHEY, CDR2 SMNVEV (reference sequence). The CDR3 is made up of 15 amino acids. V lost 6 bases and J 7 bases, leaving 21 bases between the germline ends. CDR3 bases: TGTGCCAGCAGCCTTCTCAACCAGGGTTCCGGTGGCTACACCTTC. Translated, it gives CASSLLNQGSGGYTF.

This clone was recorded only once. V usage is TRBV19 and J usage is TRBJ1-6; D not certain. Germline V CDR1 and CDR2: LNHDA, SQIVND (reference sequence). The V and J ends lost 5 bases and 5 bases respectively, with 13 bases between them. This CDR3 comprises 15 residues. CDR3 nucleotides: TGTGCCAGTAGTGCGAGGGCCCTTAATAATTCACCCCTCCACTTT. Protein: CASSARALNNSPLHF.

The CDR3 is CASGRHTNTGELFF. CDR3 DNA sequence: TGTGCCAGCGGGAGGCACACCAACACCGGGGAGCTGTTTTTT. V and J are TRBV19 and TRBJ2-2; 7 bases align to TRBD2. Germline trimming cut 9 bases from V and 2 bases from J; bases unmatched to any gene: 6. Per germline, CDR1 LNHDA and CDR2 SQIVND (reference sequence). The CDR3 extends over 14 amino acids.

This chain links TRBV24-1 with TRBJ2-7; 8 bases match TRBD2. Germline trimming cut 1 base from V and 6 bases from J; bases unmatched to any gene: 10. Germline assignment: CDR1 KGHDR and CDR2 SFDVKD. The CDR3 has 16 residues. CDR3 sequence reads: CATSDFPQRERGEQYF. In DNA form, the CDR3 reads TGTGCCACCAGTGATTTTCCCCAGCGGGAGAGAGGCGAGCAGTACTTC.

The chain combines TRBV11-2 with TRBJ1-2, with 7 nucleotides matching TRBD1. Germline V CDR1 and CDR2: SGHAT, FQNNGV. The CDR3 extends over 15 amino acids. The V and J ends lost 5 bases and 6 bases, in that order; junction bases with no gene match: 12. The CDR3 region is CASSPDRARKDGYTF. CDR3 bases: TGTGCCAGCAGCCCTGACAGGGCAAGAAAGGATGGCTACACCTTC.

V gene TRBV11-2 combines with J gene TRBJ2-3; D remains unclear. Trimming pared 2 bases from V and 4 bases from J, leaving 7 bases between. This CDR3 comprises 13 residues. Germline loops: CDR1 SGHAT, CDR2 FQNNGV. The CDR3 region is CASSLSLADTQYF. The DNA for the CDR3 is TGTGCCAGCAGCTTATCTCTAGCAGATACGCAGTATTTT.

This clone was observed a few times. The rearrangement uses TRBV27 and TRBJ2-2; D perhaps matches TRBD2 (5 bases). CDR3 size: 19 residues. V shed 0 bases and J shed 4 bases, with 21 bases lying between them. Germline V gene data show CDR1 as MNHEY and CDR2 as SMNVEV (reference sequence). The CDR3: CASSLSFFLTGISTGELFF. CDR3 coding DNA: TGTGCCAGCAGTTTATCGTTTTTTTTGACGGGGATCTCCACCGGGGAGCTGTTTTTT.

The chain links TRBV19 to TRBJ2-3; 10 bases match TRBD2. J lost 4 bases, V lost 4 bases, and 8 bases had no gene match. This CDR3 comprises 16 residues. CDR1 is LNHDA and CDR2 is SQIVND in the germline V gene (reference sequence). For the CDR3, the DNA is TGTGCCAGTAGTACTGGGAGCGGGGGGGTAGCAGATACGCAGTATTTT. The encoded protein is CASSTGSGGVADTQYF.

The chain couples TRBV9 to TRBJ1-1; the D gene is possibly TRBD1 (5 bases). Germline assignment: CDR1 SGDLS and CDR2 YYNGEE. The V and J ends lost 2 bases and 1 base respectively, with 9 bases between them. This CDR3 contains 14 residues. CDR3 coding DNA: TGTGCCAGCAGCGTCTTGGGGGGGAACACTGAAGCTTTCTTT. Translating gives CASSVLGGNTEAFF.

The genes are TRBV5-1 and TRBJ1-1; perhaps TRBD1 as D (6 bases). Germline V gene sequence: CDR1 SGHRS, CDR2 YFSETQ. Trimming shortened V by 3 bases and J by 1 base, and 10 bases separated the two germline ends. This CDR3 has 14 amino acids. The CDR3 reads CASSSTGWNTEAFF. CDR3 bases: TGCGCCAGCAGCTCTACAGGGTGGAACACTGAAGCTTTCTTT.

V is TRBV28 and J is TRBJ2-6, with 12 bases that match TRBD1. Unmatched junction bases numbered 11, after V lost 8 bases and J lost 3 bases. This CDR3 contains 18 residues. The germline V gene has CDR1 MDHEN and CDR2 SYDVKM. The CDR3 sequence: CASRNSGTGGYGANVLTF. The CDR3 nucleotides are TGTGCCAGCCGCAACTCCGGGACAGGGGGCTATGGGGCCAACGTCCTGACTTTC.

The chain couples TRBV19 to TRBJ1-6, with D unclear. Trimming left V 4 bases short and J 8 bases short, with 6 bases between. CDR3 length: 12 amino acids. The V gene's germline CDR1 is LNHDA and CDR2 SQIVND (reference sequence). The CDR3 spells CASSRGDSPLHF. The CDR3 DNA is TGTGCCAGTAGTAGAGGCGATTCACCCCTCCACTTT.

This clone has only one observation. The V gene is TRBV19, the J gene TRBJ2-2, with D possibly being TRBD2 (5 bases). The CDR3 is made up of 18 amino acids. CDR1 and CDR2 from the germline V gene are LNHDA and SQIVND (reference sequence). V dropped 3 bases and J dropped 2 bases, with 19 bases sitting between them. The CDR3 is CASSMRFRSGGNTGELFF. CDR3 DNA: TGTGCCAGTAGTATGCGGTTTAGGTCAGGAGGAAACACCGGGGAGCTGTTTTTT. The full variable domain, completed using reference TRBV19 and TRBJ2-2, is DGGITQSPKYLFRKEGQNVTLSCEQNLNHDAMYWYRQDPGQGLRLIYYSQIVNDFQKGDIAEGYSVSREKKESFPLTVTSAQKNPTAFYLCASSMRFRSGGNTGELFFGEGSRLTVL.

J is TRBJ1-3 and V is TRBV5-6, with no clear D. The CDR3 loop spans 15 amino acids. The V end was cut by 0 bases, the J end by 0 bases, with 7 bases between. CDR1 and CDR2 from the germline V gene are SGHDT and YYEEEE. DNA of the CDR3: TGTGCCAGCAGCTTGGACAGATACTCTGGAAACACCATATATTTT. This codes for CASSLDRYSGNTIYF.

V is TRBV6-1 and J is TRBJ1-2; 7 bases map to TRBD1. V was pared by 2 bases and J by 7 bases, with 13 bases of the junction left unmatched. The CDR3 runs to 16 residues. CDR1 MNHNS and CDR2 SASEGT come from the germline V gene. CDR3 coding DNA: TGTGCCAGCAGTGAATCCCCGGGACAGTTAATGGGTGGCTACACCTTC. Amino acid sequence: CASSESPGQLMGGYTF.

This clone was detected only once. This rearrangement joins TRBV18 to TRBJ2-3, with D possibly being TRBD1 (5 bases). CDR1 and CDR2 (germline): KGHSH, LQKENI. The CDR3 loop spans 14 amino acids. V gave up 0 bases and J gave up 3 bases, with 7 bases separating them. CDR3 DNA: TGTGCCAGCTCACCACCGGGGCTTACAGATACGCAGTATTTT. It yields the protein CASSPPGLTDTQYF. The whole variable domain, remainder taken from reference TRBV18 and TRBJ2-3, is NAGVMQNPRHLVRRRGQEARLRCSPMKGHSHVYWYRQLPEEGLKFMVYLQKENIIDESGMPKERFSAEFPKEGPSILRIQQVVRGDSAAYFCASSPPGLTDTQYFGPGTRLTVL.

The rearrangement joins TRBV7-3 to TRBJ1-1, with 7 bases aligning to TRBD1. V lost 5 bases to trimming and J lost 6 bases; unmatched junction nucleotides: 6. Germline V CDR1 and CDR2: SGHTA, FQGTGA. The CDR3 covers 13 residues. Here the CDR3 DNA reads TGTGCCAGCAGCAACAGGGGTTTAGCTGAAGCTTTCTTT. The encoded protein is CASSNRGLAEAFF.

This clone turned up a few times. The V and J genes are TRBV19 and TRBJ1-1, with 7 positions matching TRBD1. The V gene end was trimmed by 3 bases and the J gene end by 12 bases; junction bases not matched to a gene: 10. The CDR3 extends over 13 amino acids. Germline loops: CDR1 LNHDA, CDR2 SQIVND (reference sequence). Here the CDR3 reads CASSIPTGQESFF. As DNA, the CDR3 is TGTGCCAGTAGTATCCCTACCGGACAGGAGTCTTTCTTT.

Written as DNA, the CDR3 is TGTGCCAGCAGCTTGGTGGGACACACCAAAGGCTACACCTTC. Its protein is CASSLVGHTKGYTF. This sequence joins TRBV5-6 and TRBJ1-2; D perhaps matches TRBD1 (6 bases). Germline lookup yields CDR1 SGHDT and CDR2 YYEEEE. Trimming pared 0 bases from V and 8 bases from J, leaving 14 bases between. CDR3 size: 14 residues.

With respect to this clone: One end of the junction is discordant with germline, which a read error may explain. The V call is TRBV7-7, the J call TRBJ1-3, with TRBD1 identical over 9 bases. The CDR3 is made up of 15 amino acids. Germline lookup yields CDR1 SSHAT and CDR2 FNYEAQ (reference sequence). CDR3 bases: TGTGCTAGCAGCTCCGGGACAGGGTCTGGAAACACCATATATTTT. Encoded protein: CASSSGTGSGNTIYF.

This sequence joins TRBV5-4 and TRBJ1-4, with TRBD1 identical over 7 bases. V shed 2 bases and J 8 bases; nucleotides not matched to a gene: 6. From germline, CDR1 is SGHNT and CDR2 YYREEE (reference sequence). This CDR3 comprises 14 residues. For the CDR3, the DNA is TGTGCCAGCAGCTTCACAGGGGCACGGGAAAAACTGTTTTTT. It codes for CASSFTGAREKLFF.

The CDR3 loop is CASSLGTGTGNTIYF. The CDR3 DNA follows: TGTGCCAGCAGCTTAGGAACAGGGACTGGAAACACCATATATTTT. The chain employs TRBV7-8 and TRBJ1-3, with D tentatively TRBD1 (6 bases). V lost 1 base, J lost 2 bases, and 9 bases lay in between. The germline V gene encodes CDR1 SGHVS and CDR2 FQNEAQ. The CDR3 consists of 15 residues.

This clone turned up a few times. The chain carries TRBV5-1 and TRBJ2-1; 9 bases line up with TRBD1. The germline V gene has CDR1 SGHRS and CDR2 YFSETQ. The CDR3 consists of 15 residues. V lost 3 bases, J lost 7 bases, and 8 bases stayed unmatched. CDR3 residues: CASSSDRGIGNEQFF. The CDR3 DNA sequence: TGCGCCAGCAGCTCCGACAGGGGGATCGGTAATGAGCAGTTCTTC.

This chain links TRBV4-1 with TRBJ2-4, with 12 bases that match TRBD2. Germline CDR1 is MGHRA and CDR2 is YSYEKL. This CDR3 is built from 15 residues. The V segment lost 4 bases and the J segment 8 bases; nucleotides outside the gene matches: 6. The CDR3 sequence: CASSRETSGGDIQYF. DNA of the CDR3: TGCGCCAGCAGCCGAGAGACTAGCGGGGGAGACATTCAGTACTTC.

The V and J genes are TRBV27 and TRBJ2-7; weak D call: TRBD1 (7 bases). The CDR3 spans 14 residues. The germline CDR1 and CDR2 sequences are MNHEY and SMNVEV (reference sequence). The germline V and J ends were trimmed by 3 bases and 3 bases, with 12 bases remaining between them. The CDR3 loop is CASSFSRGVYEQYF. CDR3 sequence (DNA): TGTGCCAGCAGTTTTTCCAGGGGGGTCTACGAGCAGTACTTC.

The sample holds a few counts of this clone. The chain links TRBV6-1 to TRBJ2-7, with D tentatively TRBD1 (7 bases). V gave up 4 bases and J gave up 1 base, with 17 bases separating them. CDR3 size: 16 residues. CDR1 and CDR2 from the germline V gene are MNHNS and SASEGT. CDR3 sequence: CASSAQGVSGSYEQYF. CDR3 DNA: TGTGCCAGCAGTGCCCAGGGGGTTAGCGGATCCTACGAGCAGTACTTC.